Described below is a single T cell receptor (beta chain) sequence and its context. One junction end disagrees with the germline gene, perhaps due to a read error. Germline assignment: CDR1 SNHLY and CDR2 FYNNEI. The CDR3 consists of 14 residues. This record belongs to a study of blood T cell repertoires in COVID-19. Libraries were prepared by immunoSEQ multiplex PCR; TCRdb keeps only in-frame clonotypes and omits some of them. The sample has about 240,000 clones, 80% to 85% seen once. This receptor was taken from a woman aged 60-75 years with active or convalescent COVID-19. The sample comprised peripheral blood. This chain links TRBV2 with TRBJ1-4; D ambiguous. CDR3 in DNA: TGTGCCAGCAGCGAAGTCCGGTATAATGAAAAACTGTTTTTT. Translation: CASSEVRYNEKLFF.